These 30 T cell receptor beta chains share one sample of origin, sequenced in a study of identical twins. TCRdb used MiXCR to reprocess the 5' RACE reads, holding one entry per CDR3 protein. This table holds some 500,000 distinct CDR3 sequences, around 20% found once. Another study also made use of these data, one on T cells expressing NK-cell markers.

The specimen was CD4+ T cells sorted from blood. The receptors were gathered from a woman between 18 and 29 years old in good health.

The V call is TRBV12-3 or TRBV12-4, the J call TRBJ2-1, with 9 nucleotides matching TRBD2. This CDR3 region has 14 residues. The V gene end was trimmed by 3 bases and the J gene end by 7 bases; junction bases not matched to a gene: 4. The CDR3 bases are TGTGCCAGCAGTTTTGGCGGGGGGGCGAATGAGCAGTTCTTC. Translating it yields CASSFGGGANEQFF.

This clonotype came up a few times. The J gene is TRBJ2-1, the V gene TRBV10-3; D gene unclear. This CDR3 region has 12 residues. Trimming removed 6 bases from V and 5 bases from J, with 8 bases in between. Germline CDR1 is ENHRY and CDR2 is SYGVKD. CDR3 DNA: TGTGCCATCAGCCCCACTGACAATGAGCAGTTCTTC. The encoded protein is CAISPTDNEQFF.

The sample holds a few counts of this clonotype. This chain uses TRBV4-3 with TRBJ2-3; tentatively, D is TRBD1 (5 bases). Germline loops: CDR1 LGHNA, CDR2 YSLEER. This CDR3 has 15 amino acids. The germline V and J ends were trimmed by 0 bases and 4 bases, with 11 bases remaining between them. CDR3 DNA sequence: TGCGCCAGCAGCCAAGATGGGGCGACCCCAGATACGCAGTATTTT. Translation gives CASSQDGATPDTQYF.

In its sample, this clonotype was seen a few times. This chain uses TRBV6-1 with TRBJ2-6; D gene uncertain. The V end lost 7 bases, the J end lost 0 bases, and 16 bases lay between the germline ends. The CDR3 length is 17 residues. Germline-derived CDR1 and CDR2 are MNHNS and SASEGT. This chain's CDR3 is CASTQSRWDSGANVLTF. The CDR3 nucleotides read TGTGCCAGCACTCAGTCCCGATGGGACTCTGGGGCCAACGTCCTGACTTTC.

This clonotype showed up just a few times. The chain links TRBV3-1 to TRBJ1-1, with D tentatively TRBD1 (6 bases). Deletions cut 7 bases from V and 0 bases from J, with 18 bases between. This CDR3 has 16 amino acids. Germline V CDR1 and CDR2: LGHDT, YNNKEL (reference sequence). CDR3 in amino acids: CASISSQGPMNTEAFF. The CDR3 DNA reads TGTGCCAGCATCTCATCACAGGGCCCGATGAACACTGAAGCTTTCTTT. The full variable domain, with the rest looked up from reference TRBV3-1 and TRBJ1-1, is DTAVSQTPKYLVTQMGNDKSIKCEQNLGHDTMYWYKQDSKKFLKIMFSYNNKELIINETVPNRFSPKSPDKAHLNLHINSLELGDSAVYFCASISSQGPMNTEAFFGQGTRLTVV.

This clonotype was seen at least ten times. This chain connects TRBV4-3 to TRBJ1-3; D remains ambiguous. Trimming removed 1 base from V and 0 bases from J, with 16 bases in between. Per the germline V gene, CDR1 is LGHNA and CDR2 is YSLEER. This CDR3 has 18 residues. CDR3 protein: CASSQGPAEAHSGNTIYF. The CDR3 DNA reads TGCGCCAGCAGCCAAGGGCCGGCGGAGGCTCACTCTGGAAACACCATATATTTT.

This clonotype was recorded at least ten times. The gene calls are TRBV12-3 or TRBV12-4 and TRBJ2-2; D is unclear. This CDR3 region has 15 residues. V shed 4 bases and J shed 1 base, with 10 bases lying between them. The DNA for the CDR3 is TGTGCCAGCAGTTCTACGGACCGGAACACCGGGGAGCTGTTTTTT. Translation: CASSSTDRNTGELFF.

V usage is TRBV7-8 and J usage is TRBJ2-5, with 9 positions matching TRBD1. The CDR3 loop spans 15 amino acids. The germline V gene has CDR1 SGHVS and CDR2 FQNEAQ. The V and J ends lost 5 bases and 5 bases, in that order; junction bases with no gene match: 9. The CDR3 loop reads CASSRNTGGGETQYF. In DNA form, the CDR3 reads TGTGCCAGCAGCCGTAACACAGGGGGCGGCGAGACCCAGTACTTC.

The rearrangement links TRBV18 to TRBJ2-7, with D perhaps matching TRBD1 (5 bases). The V and J ends lost 4 bases and 8 bases respectively, with 15 bases between them. The germline V gene encodes CDR1 KGHSH and CDR2 LQKENI. The CDR3 totals 13 residues. CDR3 coding DNA: TGTGCCAGCTCACATCCGGAAGGGGCAAAGCAGTACTTC. Protein sequence: CASSHPEGAKQYF.

The V call is TRBV6-5, the J call TRBJ2-1; D gene uncertain. Germline lookup yields CDR1 MNHEY and CDR2 SVGAGI. The germline V and J ends were trimmed by 2 bases and 5 bases, with 10 bases remaining between them. CDR3 length: 14 amino acids. The CDR3 region has the DNA TGTGCCAGCAGTTACGGGCAGTCGAACAATGAGCAGTTCTTC. It is translated as CASSYGQSNNEQFF.

This clonotype was seen ten or more times. The rearrangement links TRBV20-1 to TRBJ1-5; D is uncertain. Germline V lookup: CDR1 DFQATT, CDR2 SNEGSKA (reference sequence). V was cut by 1 base and J by 4 bases, with 8 bases left in between. The CDR3 is 13 residues long. The CDR3 region has the DNA TGCAGTGCTAGAGGGACGGAGAATCAGCCCCAGCATTTT. It encodes CSARGTENQPQHF.

The chain joins TRBV20-1 to TRBJ2-3; 10 bases are shared with TRBD1. This CDR3 has 15 residues. Germline trimming cut 3 bases from V and 4 bases from J; bases unmatched to any gene: 7. Per germline, CDR1 DFQATT and CDR2 SNEGSKA (reference sequence). In nucleotides, the CDR3 is TGCAGTGCTAGCCGCAGACAGGGGGCGGCAGATACGCAGTATTTT. Its translation is CSASRRQGAADTQYF.

The CDR3 loop reads CASSLDSGGGSYEQYF. CDR3 DNA: TGTGCCAGCAGCTTAGATTCGGGGGGGGGATCCTACGAGCAGTACTTC. The chain recombines TRBV7-9 with TRBJ2-7, with TRBD2 matching over 8 bases. Looked up from germline, CDR1 is SEHNR and CDR2 is FQNEAQ (reference sequence). CDR3 size: 16 residues. The junction had 6 bases not matched to a gene; V was cut back by 1 base and J by 1 base.

This clonotype was counted between two and nine times. The CDR3 DNA reads TGCAGTGCTAGGGGGACCCCTCAGGCCACCTACGAGCAGTACTTC. Its protein is CSARGTPQATYEQYF. V gene TRBV20-1 combines with J gene TRBJ2-7; D might be TRBD1 or TRBD2, each matching 5 bases. CDR1 and CDR2 (germline): DFQATT, SNEGSKA (reference sequence). This CDR3 spans 15 amino acids. Trimming pared 3 bases from V and 2 bases from J, leaving 17 bases between.

The rearrangement joins TRBV2 to TRBJ2-2; no clear D gene. This CDR3 comprises 14 residues. The germline V and J ends were trimmed by 4 bases and 1 base, with 7 bases remaining between them. Germline V gene sequence: CDR1 SNHLY, CDR2 FYNNEI. The CDR3 bases are TGTGCCAGCAGTGTACAAAAGAACACCGGGGAGCTGTTTTTT. It codes for CASSVQKNTGELFF.

At least ten counts were recorded for this clonotype. This rearrangement joins TRBV6-5 to TRBJ2-1, with D perhaps assigned TRBD1 or TRBD2 (5 bases each). CDR1 and CDR2 (germline): MNHEY, SVGAGI. The CDR3 is 11 residues long. The V end lost 4 bases, the J end lost 7 bases, and 5 bases lay between the germline ends. The CDR3 sequence: CASSWGNEQFF. The CDR3 DNA is TGTGCCAGCAGTTGGGGGAATGAGCAGTTCTTC.

In its sample, this clonotype was seen a few times. This chain's CDR3 is CASSTSGGARGNIQYF. CDR3 sequence (DNA): TGTGCCAGCAGCACCTCTGGAGGGGCCCGCGGAAACATTCAGTACTTC. This sequence joins TRBV7-9 and TRBJ2-4; maybe TRBD2 (6 bases). CDR3 length equals 16 residues. Germline V gives CDR1 SEHNR, CDR2 FQNEAQ (reference sequence). Trimming took off 5 bases at V and 6 bases at J, with 20 bases between the two ends.

V and J are TRBV20-1 and TRBJ2-7, with 9 bases identical to TRBD2. The V gene end was trimmed by 0 bases and the J gene end by 2 bases; junction bases not matched to a gene: 5. Germline loops: CDR1 DFQATT, CDR2 SNEGSKA (reference sequence). The CDR3 contains 15 residues. The CDR3 sequence: CSARDRAGGTYEQYF. Written as DNA, the CDR3 is TGCAGTGCTAGAGATCGGGCGGGGGGGACCTACGAGCAGTACTTC.

The chain is built from TRBV19 and TRBJ2-7; 8 bases match TRBD2. Germline assignment: CDR1 LNHDA and CDR2 SQIVND (reference sequence). CDR3 length: 15 amino acids. The V segment lost 5 bases and the J segment 0 bases; nucleotides outside the gene matches: 6. This chain's CDR3 is CASSPSGSFSYEQYF. DNA of the CDR3: TGTGCCAGTAGTCCGAGCGGGAGCTTCTCCTACGAGCAGTACTTC.

The chain combines TRBV11-2 with TRBJ2-5; TRBD1 aligns across 7 bases. The V and J ends lost 6 bases and 8 bases, in that order; junction bases with no gene match: 12. Germline V gene lookup returns CDR1 SGHAT and CDR2 FQNNGV. The CDR3 is 14 residues long. The CDR3 reads CASRPGTVDLTQYF. The CDR3 coding sequence is TGTGCCAGCAGGCCCGGGACAGTGGATTTAACCCAGTACTTC.

This chain joins TRBV20-1 and TRBJ2-1; possible D gene TRBD2, 6 bases. V lost 6 bases and J lost 7, with 13 bases in between. Germline CDR1 and CDR2: DFQATT and SNEGSKA (reference sequence). CDR3 length equals 12 residues. DNA for the CDR3: TGCAGTGCCCTACCGGCGGGGAATGAGCAGTTCTTC. Protein product: CSALPAGNEQFF.

This clonotype has ten or more counts. The CDR3 nucleotides read TGCAGCGTCCGGGACAGGGGTCAAGAGACCCAGTACTTC. Translating gives CSVRDRGQETQYF. The rearrangement uses TRBV29-1 and TRBJ2-5; the match to TRBD1 covers 10 bases. The CDR3 contains 13 residues. V trimming: 6 bases; J trimming: 2 bases; junction bases outside the gene matches: 3. Germline V gene sequence: CDR1 SQVTM, CDR2 ANQGSEA.

This clonotype showed up just once. This chain connects TRBV12-5 to TRBJ1-2; D call uncertain. Germline CDR1 is LGHNT and CDR2 is FRNRAP. Deletions cut 2 bases from V and 0 bases from J, with 7 bases between. There are 14 residues in the CDR3. DNA for the CDR3: TGTGCTAGTGGTTTGAAGTCAGCTAACTATGGCTACACCTTC. Its protein product is CASGLKSANYGYTF.

The chain carries TRBV10-3 and TRBJ1-2, with TRBD1 matching over 7 bases. The CDR3 totals 14 residues. Germline V lookup: CDR1 ENHRY, CDR2 SYGVKD. The V and J ends lost 0 bases and 7 bases, in that order; junction bases with no gene match: 5. The CDR3 nucleotides read TGTGCCATCAGTGAGTCGAGACAGGGTCCTGGCTACACCTTC. Translating gives CAISESRQGPGYTF.

This clonotype was picked up many times. V is TRBV7-2 and J is TRBJ1-5; D is unresolved. Per germline, CDR1 SGHTA and CDR2 FQGNSA. V dropped 2 bases and J dropped 0 bases, with 8 bases sitting between them. The CDR3 contains 15 residues. CDR3 bases: TGTGCCAGCAGCTTACTCCCTAATAGCAATCAGCCCCAGCATTTT. Amino acid sequence: CASSLLPNSNQPQHF.

J is TRBJ2-7 and V is TRBV7-9, with 12 bases matching TRBD2. Looked up from germline, CDR1 is SEHNR and CDR2 is FQNEAQ (reference sequence). The CDR3 runs to 15 residues. V was pared by 6 bases and J by 1 base, with 4 bases of the junction left unmatched. The DNA for the CDR3 is TGTGCCAGCAGAATCGGGACTAGCGGGTCCTACGAGCAGTACTTC. Its translation: CASRIGTSGSYEQYF.

There are many counts of this clonotype. The chain joins TRBV5-5 to TRBJ2-7; D possibly corresponds to TRBD1 (5 bases). Trimming pared 0 bases from V and 5 bases from J, leaving 6 bases between. Germline CDR1 reads SGHKS; CDR2 reads YYEKEE (reference sequence). The CDR3 extends over 12 amino acids. The CDR3 loop is CASSLDRNEQYF. The CDR3 DNA reads as TGTGCCAGCAGCTTGGACAGGAACGAGCAGTACTTC.

J is TRBJ1-2 and V is TRBV6-5; TRBD1 agrees at 9 bases. Looked up from germline, CDR1 is MNHEY and CDR2 is SVGAGI. Losses at the gene ends were 4 bases for V and 6 bases for J; bases not matched to a gene: 6. The CDR3 contains 14 residues. This chain's CDR3 is CASSWGQGRDGYTF. In DNA form, the CDR3 reads TGTGCCAGCAGTTGGGGACAGGGCAGGGATGGCTACACCTTC.

The chain is built from TRBV3-1 and TRBJ1-2; D is possibly TRBD1 (6 bases). The CDR3 runs to 13 residues. Trimming took 1 base from V and 5 from J, leaving 8 bases between them. Germline CDR1 and CDR2: LGHDT and YNNKEL (reference sequence). CDR3 coding DNA: TGTGCCAGCAGCCAAGGGACAGTTTATGGCTACACCTTC. Encoded protein: CASSQGTVYGYTF.

The sample holds many counts of this clonotype. The rearrangement links TRBV15 to TRBJ2-1, with D possibly TRBD2 on 6 matching bases. Looked up from germline, CDR1 is LNHNV and CDR2 is YYDKDF (reference sequence). V lost 2 bases to trimming and J lost 1 base, with 12 bases between them. The CDR3 runs to 16 residues. CDR3 sequence reads: CATSRTPGVSYNEQFF. CDR3 coding DNA: TGTGCCACCAGCAGAACCCCGGGGGTATCCTACAATGAGCAGTTCTTC.